The subject of this entry is one TCR beta chain. The source of the sample is a study of blood T cell repertoires in COVID-19. Trimming pared 5 bases from V and 6 bases from J, leaving 16 bases between. CDR3 length equals 15 residues. The V gene's germline CDR1 is SGHAT and CDR2 FQNNGV. The data were produced by immunoSEQ multiplex PCR, yet TCRdb's version contains in-frame clones alone and is incomplete. Of 250,000 to 300,000 clones listed, about 90% are singletons. The sequence derives from a human donor in a cohort exposed to, infected with or recovered from COVID-19 (not recorded which). The donor label of this sample is uncertain. Sample: PBMCs or T cells enriched from blood (not recorded which). The rearrangement uses TRBV11-2 and TRBJ1-4; possibly TRBD1 for D (6 bases). The CDR3 loop reads CASSLTGILDEKLFF. The CDR3 bases are TGTGCCAGCAGCCTAACAGGGATTCTCGATGAAAAACTGTTTTTT.